These 5 T cell receptor beta chains were all obtained from the same sample, sequenced in a study of blood T cell repertoires in COVID-19. Using immunoSEQ multiplex PCR, the repertoire was profiled, and TCRdb retains in-frame clones only, with some absent. Of fewer than 250,000 clones listed, roughly 82% are singletons. The specimen was peripheral blood. These receptors came from a woman aged 70-85 years with acute or convalescent COVID-19.

This sequence joins TRBV6-5 and TRBJ1-5; TRBD1 matches 7 bases. The trim removed 5 bases at V and 1 base at J, leaving 2 bases unmatched. This CDR3 is 14 amino acids long. From germline, CDR1 is MNHEY and CDR2 SVGAGI. In DNA, the CDR3 is TGTGCCAGCAGTATCAGGGGGAGCAATCAGCCCCAGCATTTT. It translates to CASSIRGSNQPQHF.

The chain has TRBV5-1 and TRBJ2-3, with 9 bases that match TRBD2. With V trimmed by 1 base and J by 0 bases, 12 bases remained unmatched. The CDR3 consists of 19 residues. Germline V gives CDR1 SGHRS, CDR2 YFSETQ. The CDR3 nucleotides read TGCGCCAGCAGCTTGATTGGGAGGGCTAGCGGGGTTAGCACAGATACGCAGTATTTT. Translated, it gives CASSLIGRASGVSTDTQYF.

This sequence joins TRBV10-3 and TRBJ2-5; 7 bases are shared with TRBD1. The CDR3 spans 12 residues. The trim removed 7 bases at V and 3 bases at J, leaving 2 bases unmatched. The germline CDR1 and CDR2 sequences are ENHRY and SYGVKD. The CDR3 region has the DNA TGTGCCATCAAAGGGACAGAAGAGACCCAGTACTTC. The encoded protein is CAIKGTEETQYF.

The rearrangement joins TRBV19 to TRBJ1-3; D perhaps matches TRBD1 (6 bases). The CDR3 is made up of 18 amino acids. V was clipped by 5 bases and J by 2 bases, with 22 bases between them. CDR1 and CDR2 (germline): LNHDA, SQIVND (reference sequence). Here the CDR3 reads CASSLGQTLLGPGNTIYF. DNA of the CDR3: TGTGCCAGTAGTCTTGGACAGACCCTCCTGGGTCCTGGAAACACCATATATTTT. Filled out from reference TRBV19 and TRBJ1-3, the complete variable domain reads DGGITQSPKYLFRKEGQNVTLSCEQNLNHDAMYWYRQDPGQGLRLIYYSQIVNDFQKGDIAEGYSVSREKKESFPLTVTSAQKNPTAFYLCASSLGQTLLGPGNTIYFGEGSWLTVV.

This rearrangement joins TRBV2 to TRBJ2-1; 8 bases align to TRBD2. V lost 4 bases and J lost 4; bases outside the gene matches: 6. The CDR3 totals 15 residues. The germline gives CDR1 SNHLY, CDR2 FYNNEI. CDR3 in DNA: TGTGCCAGCAGTGCTACTAGCGGAAAGTACAATGAGCAGTTCTTC. This codes for CASSATSGKYNEQFF.